Sequencing of this TCR beta chain was carried out in a study of T-cell reconstitution after alpha-beta-depleted transplantation in children. Unique molecular identifiers featured in how the TCRbeta library was prepared. A single record per CDR3 protein comes from TCRdb applying MiXCR to the PCR reads. The sample lists about 240,000 distinct CDR3 sequences, around 13% occurring once. Ten or more counts support this clonotype. The TCR comes from a human donor who donated a stem cell graft to a child with acute lymphoblastic leukemia. The sample was PBMCs from the stem cell graft donor, taken from the stem cell graft.

The chain's CDR3 is CATSRAGGQYEQYF. Here the CDR3 DNA reads TGTGCCACCAGCAGGGCGGGGGGGCAGTACGAGCAGTACTTC. This chain uses TRBV15 with TRBJ2-7; 9 bases fit TRBD2. The CDR3 is made up of 14 amino acids. Germline values: CDR1 LNHNV, CDR2 YYDKDF (reference sequence). The ends lost 3 bases at V and 4 bases at J; junction bases unmatched: 4.